The source of this T cell receptor beta chain is a study of cytomegalovirus exposure and HLA in healthy donors. Study results and limitations: Listed as cytomegalovirus-associated were roughly 180 TCR beta chains. Cytomegalovirus status, reportedly, was diagnosed with high specificity and sensitivity by the classifier.

TCRdb's copy holds only in-frame clones and misses some; the assay was immunoSEQ multiplex PCR. Seen here are under 350,000 clones, 65% to 90% observed once, and the top ten hold roughly 1%. The CDR3 is 16 residues long. CDR1 is ENHRY and CDR2 is SYGVKD in the germline V gene. The V gene end was trimmed by 4 bases and the J gene end by 4 bases; junction bases not matched to a gene: 7. On this clone: The antigen remains undetermined.

The specimen was PBMCs. The sequence derives from a woman under 30 in good health and CMV-seronegative. The V gene is TRBV10-3, the J gene TRBJ2-6; 7 bases match TRBD1. The CDR3 DNA follows: TGTGCCATCAGTGGGGACAGCGGCACCGGGGCCAACGTCCTGACTTTC. Translated: CAISGDSGTGANVLTF.